A selection of T cell receptor beta chains follows, all from one sample in a study of blood T cells in healthy people across ages. TCRdb independently ran MiXCR on the 5' RACE reads; one entry per CDR3 protein. The table records hundreds of thousands of distinct CDR3 sequences, approximately 25% of them present only once. These sequences were also reported in another study, on T cells of mothers and their children.

Sequencing input: blood. The receptors stem from a boy aged 5-17 years in good health. The CDR3 runs from the conserved cysteine through the conserved F or W. The order of the fields is V gene, D gene, clone size, CDR3 length, J gene, CDR3 protein, CDR3 DNA. D genes are given only for firm matches. Expanded clones get a size class; other rows say once, few or many, or leave the size out.

V: TRBV7-9; D: .; size: .; length: 15; J: TRBJ2-5; CDR3: CASSFDPIPKGTQYF; DNA: TGTGCCAGCAGCTTCGACCCAATTCCCAAGGGGACCCAGTACTTC
V: TRBV27; D: .; size: few; length: 12; J: TRBJ2-1; CDR3: CASSFPGHEQFF; DNA: TGTGCCAGCAGTTTCCCCGGGCATGAGCAGTTCTTC
V: TRBV29-1; D: TRBD2; size: few; length: 17; J: TRBJ2-2; CDR3: CSVSAGGRRGYTGELFF; DNA: TGCAGCGTTTCCGCGGGAGGGAGACGGGGGTACACCGGGGAGCTGTTTTTT
V: TRBV5-1; D: TRBD2; size: .; length: 16; J: TRBJ2-2; CDR3: CASSLAASGSTGELFF; DNA: TGCGCCAGCAGCTTGGCAGCTAGCGGGAGCACCGGGGAGCTGTTTTTT
V: TRBV11-2; D: .; size: .; length: 13; J: TRBJ2-1; CDR3: CASSSGLSNEQFF; DNA: TGTGCCAGCAGCTCGGGCCTTAGCAATGAGCAGTTCTTC
V: TRBV7-8; D: .; size: few; length: 18; J: TRBJ1-1; CDR3: CASSLSEGSDGTNTEAFF; DNA: TGTGCCAGCAGCTTATCCGAAGGGTCAGACGGAACGAACACTGAAGCTTTCTTT
V: TRBV6-1; D: .; size: few; length: 13; J: TRBJ2-7; CDR3: CATLPEGAYEQYF; DNA: TGTGCCACCCTTCCGGAGGGAGCCTACGAGCAGTACTTC
V: TRBV20-1; D: .; size: .; length: 11; J: TRBJ2-1; CDR3: CSANRNNEQFF; DNA: TGCAGTGCTAACAGGAACAATGAGCAGTTCTTC
V: TRBV20-1; D: .; size: few; length: 13; J: TRBJ2-3; CDR3: CSACTGYEDTQYF; DNA: TGCAGTGCTTGTACAGGGTACGAGGATACGCAGTATTTT
V: TRBV10-3; D: TRBD1; size: few; length: 14; J: TRBJ1-2; CDR3: CAISESQGDNGYTF; DNA: TGTGCCATCAGTGAGTCCCAGGGGGACAATGGCTACACCTTC
V: TRBV7-9; D: .; size: .; length: 14; J: TRBJ2-4; CDR3: CASSLGTEKNIQYF; DNA: TGTGCCAGCAGCTTAGGGACAGAGAAAAACATTCAGTACTTC
V: TRBV15; D: .; size: few; length: 13; J: TRBJ2-1; CDR3: CATTRGYGDEQFF; DNA: TGTGCCACCACCCGGGGGTATGGCGATGAGCAGTTCTTC
V: TRBV12-3/TRBV12-4; D: .; size: few; length: 13; J: TRBJ2-7; CDR3: CASSFLGTYEQYF; DNA: TGTGCCAGCAGTTTTCTGGGAACCTACGAGCAGTACTTC
V: TRBV10-3; D: TRBD1; size: .; length: 14; J: TRBJ2-7; CDR3: CAISGGQGFDEQYF; DNA: TGTGCCATCAGTGGGGGACAGGGTTTCGACGAGCAGTACTTC
V: TRBV7-2; D: TRBD2; size: .; length: 16; J: TRBJ2-1; CDR3: CASSLTGGASSYEQFF; DNA: TGTGCCAGCAGCTTAACCGGGGGGGCCTCTAGCTATGAGCAGTTCTTC
V: TRBV11-2; D: TRBD2; size: .; length: 15; J: TRBJ2-7; CDR3: CASSPGLVSGTEQYF; DNA: TGTGCCAGCAGCCCGGGACTAGTCTCCGGGACCGAGCAGTACTTC